Presented here are 27 T cell receptor beta chains from one specimen sequenced in a study of cytomegalovirus exposure and HLA in healthy donors (dated by TCRdb to 2016 to 2017). The library was obtained by the immunoSEQ multiplex PCR assay. For the multiplex PCR, a mixture combining 60 forward primers for TCR Vbeta segments and 13 reverse primers for TCR Jbeta segments was used. This is the immuneACCESS table as TCRdb keeps it, with only in-frame sequences that have V and J called. A part of the clones is gone; compared with another copy, unresolved V genes explain less than half, and the rest is unexplained. This sample is represented by roughly 100,000 clones; about two thirds of them were singletons. The ten largest clones represent roughly 16% of the sample. The sample comprised PBMCs. The receptors here all came from a woman in her 50s in good health and CMV-seropositive.

This clone occurred a few times. The chain couples TRBV6-5 to TRBJ2-5; 8 nucleotides agree with TRBD2. The CDR3 length is 14 residues. CDR1 is MNHEY, CDR2 SVGAGI, per germline. The ends lost 5 bases at V and 4 bases at J; junction bases unmatched: 6. In nucleotides, the CDR3 is TGTGCCAGCAGTAAATTAGCGGGGCTAGAGACCCAGTACTTC. Encoded protein: CASSKLAGLETQYF.

V and J are TRBV11-1 and TRBJ2-5, with a possible D match to TRBD1 (6 bases). Trimming removed 5 bases at V and 3 bases at J, with 10 bases between. The germline V gene encodes CDR1 SGHAT and CDR2 FQDESV (reference sequence). The CDR3 covers 13 residues. The CDR3 protein is CASSDTGKETQYF. Here the CDR3 DNA reads TGTGCCAGCAGCGACACAGGGAAAGAGACCCAGTACTTC.

A single count supports this clone. The chain is built from TRBV7-2 and TRBJ2-5; unclear D gene. Germline CDR1 is SGHTA and CDR2 is FQGNSA. V lost 4 bases and J lost 5, with 20 bases in between. The CDR3 is 16 amino acids. CDR3 loop: CASSSGARSPSETQYF. The CDR3 nucleotides read TGTGCCAGCAGCTCCGGCGCTAGATCCCCATCCGAGACCCAGTACTTC.

This clone was recorded a few times. This rearrangement joins TRBV7-2 to TRBJ1-2; TRBD1 is a possible D gene (6 bases). Trimming pared 0 bases from V and 2 bases from J, leaving 16 bases between. Germline V gene data show CDR1 as SGHTA and CDR2 as FQGNSA. This CDR3 has 17 residues. CDR3 residues: CASSLALEGGLNYGYTF. In DNA form, the CDR3 reads TGTGCCAGCAGCTTAGCCCTTGAGGGGGGACTAAACTATGGCTACACCTTC.

V is TRBV19 and J is TRBJ2-1; maybe TRBD1 (6 bases). The V gene lost 4 bases and the J gene lost 5 bases, with 12 bases spanning the gap. Germline V lookup: CDR1 LNHDA, CDR2 SQIVND (reference sequence). This CDR3 spans 14 amino acids. CDR3 nucleotide sequence: TGTGCCAGTAGTACCGGACAGTTTAACAATGAGCAGTTCTTC. Residues: CASSTGQFNNEQFF.

The rearrangement uses TRBV6-5 and TRBJ2-7; 8 nucleotides agree with TRBD1. V shed 4 bases, J shed 4 bases, and the junction held 9 bases outside the gene matches. The CDR3 is made up of 15 amino acids. The germline gives CDR1 MNHEY, CDR2 SVGAGI. The CDR3 DNA reads as TGTGCCAGCAGTTCCCCCGGACAGGGTAATTACGAGCAGTACTTC. Translation: CASSSPGQGNYEQYF.

The chain links TRBV11-3 to TRBJ2-4; 12 nucleotides align to TRBD2. Germline CDR1 and CDR2: SGHNT and YENEEA. V trimming: 5 bases; J trimming: 2 bases; junction bases outside the gene matches: 4. CDR3 length equals 16 residues. Written as DNA, the CDR3 is TGTGCCAGCAGCCCCCGGACTAGCGGGACCAAAAACATTCAGTACTTC. It encodes CASSPRTSGTKNIQYF.

The chain employs TRBV7-9 and TRBJ2-3; a weak D match, TRBD2 (6 bases). Germline CDR1 is SEHNR and CDR2 is FQNEAQ (reference sequence). The CDR3 extends over 16 amino acids. Trimming removed 1 base at V and 6 bases at J, with 17 bases between. The CDR3 nucleotides read TGTGCCAGCAGCTTAGGTACCACGGGAGCAACGGATACGCAGTATTTT. Residues: CASSLGTTGATDTQYF.

The chain joins TRBV29-1 to TRBJ1-2; possibly TRBD1 for D (5 bases). The CDR3 extends over 12 amino acids. The V end lost 6 bases, the J end lost 6 bases, and 14 bases lay between the germline ends. Germline-derived CDR1 and CDR2 are SQVTM and ANQGSEA. The CDR3 bases are TGCAGCGTCGGTGGGGGGGTTCATGGCTACACCTTC. Amino acids: CSVGGGVHGYTF.

The CDR3 reads CASSSDRGPGYTF. The CDR3 DNA reads as TGTGCCAGCAGCTCGGACAGGGGGCCTGGCTACACCTTC. The chain combines TRBV11-2 with TRBJ1-2, with TRBD1 identical over 11 bases. The junction had 2 bases not matched to a gene; V was cut back by 4 bases and J by 7 bases. CDR1 is SGHAT, CDR2 FQNNGV, per germline. CDR3 length: 13 amino acids.

This chain links TRBV5-4 with TRBJ1-2; possible D gene TRBD1, 6 bases. Per germline, CDR1 SGHNT and CDR2 YYREEE (reference sequence). Trimming removed 0 bases from V and 5 bases from J, with 11 bases in between. The CDR3 length is 14 residues. The CDR3: CASSLAGGGYGYTF. The CDR3 nucleotides read TGTGCCAGCAGCTTGGCTGGGGGCGGGTATGGCTACACCTTC.

The gene calls are TRBV6-1 and TRBJ1-5, with TRBD1 matching over 7 bases. CDR1 and CDR2 from the germline V gene are MNHNS and SASEGT. The CDR3 has 15 residues. Trimming took 7 bases from V and 7 from J; bases not matched to a gene: 13. In nucleotides, the CDR3 is TGTGCCAGCACCCCCCCAGGGGGAAACTGGCAGCCCCAGCATTTT. Translating gives CASTPPGGNWQPQHF.

The chain joins TRBV5-1 to TRBJ2-3, with D possibly TRBD2 on 6 matching bases. From germline, CDR1 is SGHRS and CDR2 YFSETQ. The V end lost 3 bases, the J end lost 1 base, and 12 bases lay between the germline ends. This CDR3 contains 15 residues. Here the CDR3 DNA reads TGCGCCAGCAGCTCCCTGGGGGAGGGCACAGATACGCAGTATTTT. The encoded protein is CASSSLGEGTDTQYF.

This chain connects TRBV5-6 to TRBJ1-2; D is unclear. Trimming shortened V by 0 bases and J by 9 bases, and 15 bases separated the two germline ends. CDR3 length: 14 residues. CDR1 SGHDT and CDR2 YYEEEE come from the germline V gene. CDR3 loop: CASSLGGLPSSYTF. Written as DNA, the CDR3 is TGTGCCAGCAGCTTGGGAGGCCTTCCTAGTAGCTACACCTTC.

The chain is built from TRBV30 and TRBJ1-2; 7 bases are a match to TRBD1. This CDR3 contains 13 residues. Germline V gene data show CDR1 as GTSNPN and CDR2 as SVGIG (reference sequence). Losses at the gene ends were 1 base for V and 4 bases for J; bases not matched to a gene: 3. DNA for the CDR3: TGTGCCTGGAGTGGACAGGGTTTCTATGGCTACACCTTC. Its protein product is CAWSGQGFYGYTF.

The V gene is TRBV15, the J gene TRBJ2-2, with 10 nucleotides matching TRBD2. After removal of 8 bases from V and 6 bases from J, the junction contained 15 bases not matched to a gene. The CDR3 has 17 residues. Germline-derived CDR1 and CDR2 are LNHNV and YYDKDF (reference sequence). CDR3 coding DNA: TGTGCCACCCACCGAGTGGGAGCGGGAGGGCCCTCCGGGGAGCTGTTTTTT. It codes for CATHRVGAGGPSGELFF.

The chain recombines TRBV5-6 with TRBJ2-7, with 7 bases aligning to TRBD2. CDR1 is SGHDT, CDR2 YYEEEE, per germline. The CDR3 runs to 13 residues. Unmatched junction bases numbered 5, after V lost 4 bases and J lost 4 bases. For the CDR3, the DNA is TGTGCCAGCAGCCCGCTGGGGGGGTACGAGCAGTACTTC. This translates into CASSPLGGYEQYF.

The chain carries TRBV18 and TRBJ2-1, with 8 positions matching TRBD2. The V gene's germline CDR1 is KGHSH and CDR2 LQKENI. V shed 3 bases, J shed 5 bases, and the junction held 6 bases outside the gene matches. The CDR3 extends over 15 amino acids. The CDR3, as DNA: TGTGCCAGCTCACCCAGCGGGAGTAACGACAATGAGCAGTTCTTC. It translates to CASSPSGSNDNEQFF.

The rearrangement joins TRBV21-1 to TRBJ2-7; the DNA was not used to check the table's D call, TRBD1. TRBV21-1 is a pseudogene segment. This CDR3 has 13 amino acids. CDR3 DNA: TGTGCCAGCAGCGGCCCAGGAACCTACGAGCAGTACTTC. It encodes CASSGPGTYEQYF.

The CDR3 nucleotides read TGTGCCAGCAAGAACAGCCACCGGGAGCAGTTCTTC. Translating it yields CASKNSHREQFF. J is TRBJ2-1 and V is TRBV25-1; D unresolved. Germline-derived CDR1 and CDR2 are MGHDK and SYGVNS. V was pared by 7 bases and J by 10 bases, with 14 bases between. The CDR3 loop spans 12 amino acids.

The chain employs TRBV4-1 and TRBJ2-1, with 9 bases aligning to TRBD1. V shed 0 bases, J shed 7 bases, and the junction held 10 bases outside the gene matches. Germline loops: CDR1 MGHRA, CDR2 YSYEKL. There are 17 residues in the CDR3. The CDR3 protein is CASSQDWIQGARNEQFF. CDR3 nucleotides: TGCGCCAGCAGCCAAGATTGGATACAGGGGGCGAGGAATGAGCAGTTCTTC.

The V call is TRBV7-9, the J call TRBJ2-2; 7 bases fit TRBD1. The V segment lost 5 bases and the J segment 5 bases; nucleotides outside the gene matches: 11. Germline-derived CDR1 and CDR2 are SEHNR and FQNEAQ (reference sequence). The CDR3 covers 16 residues. CDR3 sequence reads: CASSPSKGALTGELFF. Here the CDR3 DNA reads TGTGCCAGCAGCCCCTCCAAGGGGGCGCTTACCGGGGAGCTGTTTTTT.

The chain combines TRBV9 with TRBJ2-1; 12 positions agree with TRBD2. The germline CDR1 and CDR2 sequences are SGDLS and YYNGEE. The CDR3 spans 17 residues. The V gene end was trimmed by 3 bases and the J gene end by 5 bases; junction bases not matched to a gene: 9. In DNA form, the CDR3 reads TGTGCCAGCAGCGCCGCTAGCGGGAGGGCCCGTCACAATGAGCAGTTCTTC. Protein: CASSAASGRARHNEQFF.

The chain couples TRBV7-9 to TRBJ2-5; weak D call: TRBD2 (5 bases). Germline V CDR1 and CDR2: SEHNR, FQNEAQ (reference sequence). V was pared by 5 bases and J by 5 bases, with 9 bases between. The CDR3 runs 12 residues. The CDR3 DNA reads as TGTGCCAGCAGCCAGAGGGTGGAGACCCAGTACTTC. Encoded protein: CASSQRVETQYF.

Regarding this clone: A much larger clonotype is one base distant, so this may be a read error. The rearrangement joins TRBV7-6 to TRBJ2-3; 13 bases map to TRBD2. This CDR3 is 16 amino acids long. With 5 bases clipped from V and 1 base from J, the junction kept 3 bases outside the gene matches. Germline V gives CDR1 SGHVS, CDR2 FNYEAQ. Here the CDR3 reads CASSIGTSGGTDTQYF. The CDR3 DNA sequence: TGTGCCAGCAGCATCGGGACTAGCGGGGGCACAGATACGCAGTATTTT.

This rearrangement joins TRBV6-1 to TRBJ1-5; D gene unclear. V was trimmed by 2 bases and J by 1 base, leaving 6 bases between them. Germline V lookup: CDR1 MNHNS, CDR2 SASEGT. CDR3 length: 14 residues. Here the CDR3 DNA reads TGTGCCAGCAGTGAAATCAGAAGCAATCAGCCCCAGCATTTT. Translating it yields CASSEIRSNQPQHF.

This clone has at least ten counts. CDR3 in amino acids: CASSQRTGSGTEAFF. The DNA for the CDR3 is TGCGCCAGCAGCCAACGGACAGGGTCGGGCACTGAAGCTTTCTTT. The chain joins TRBV4-1 to TRBJ1-1; 8 positions agree with TRBD1. Germline values: CDR1 MGHRA, CDR2 YSYEKL. Losses at the gene ends were 2 bases for V and 4 bases for J; bases not matched to a gene: 6. This CDR3 is built from 15 residues.